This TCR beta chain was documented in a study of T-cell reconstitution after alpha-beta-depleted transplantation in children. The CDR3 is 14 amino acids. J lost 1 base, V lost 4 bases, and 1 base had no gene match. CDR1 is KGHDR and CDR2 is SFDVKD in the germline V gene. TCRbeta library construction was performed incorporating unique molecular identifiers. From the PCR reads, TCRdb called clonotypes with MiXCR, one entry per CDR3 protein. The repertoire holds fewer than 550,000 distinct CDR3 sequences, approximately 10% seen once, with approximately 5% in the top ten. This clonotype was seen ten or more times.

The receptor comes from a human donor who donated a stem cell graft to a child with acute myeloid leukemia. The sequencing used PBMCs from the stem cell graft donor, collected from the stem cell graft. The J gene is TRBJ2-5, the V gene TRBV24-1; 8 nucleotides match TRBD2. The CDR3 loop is CATSDTSGQETQYF. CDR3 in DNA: TGTGCCACCAGTGACACTAGCGGCCAAGAGACCCAGTACTTC.